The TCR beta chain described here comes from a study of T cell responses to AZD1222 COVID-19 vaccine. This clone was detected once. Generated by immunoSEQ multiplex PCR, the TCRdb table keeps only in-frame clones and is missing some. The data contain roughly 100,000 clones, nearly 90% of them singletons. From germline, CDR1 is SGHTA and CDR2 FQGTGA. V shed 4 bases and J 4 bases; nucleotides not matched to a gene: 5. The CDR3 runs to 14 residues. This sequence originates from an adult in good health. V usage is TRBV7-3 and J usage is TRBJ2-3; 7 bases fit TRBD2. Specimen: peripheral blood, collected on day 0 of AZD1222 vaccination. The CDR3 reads CASSSGGGADTQYF. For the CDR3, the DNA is TGTGCCAGCAGCTCTGGCGGGGGAGCAGATACGCAGTATTTT.